This T cell receptor (beta chain) was recovered during a study of T cell repertoires in cytomegalovirus infection. V lost 5 bases to trimming and J lost 3 bases, with 4 bases between them. The CDR3 covers 12 residues. Germline CDR1 is SGHVS and CDR2 is FNYEAQ. General study points: CMV-specific TCR beta clonotypes restricted by HLA-C were the ones dominating the ex vivo response. Summed public TCR beta family frequency identified CMV carriers bearing the relevant HLA.

As concerns this clonotype: What it binds is not known.

Via MiXCR, TCRdb re-called the reads, giving one row per CDR3 protein. The sample yields hundreds of thousands of distinct CDR3 sequences, roughly 9.5% seen once. Sequenced material: PBMCs. The chain links TRBV7-6 to TRBJ1-4; D is ambiguous. The clonotype originates from a human donor in good health (CMV status not recorded). Some clones in this sample may be carry-over from other donors' samples. This CDR3 reads CASSGPNEKLFF. The DNA for the CDR3 is TGTGCCAGCAGCGGGCCTAATGAAAAACTGTTTTTT.